These 27 T cell receptor beta chains came from one sample sequenced in a study of human thymus T cells. Thymic samples were excised during corrective heart operations. The table came from immunoSEQ multiplex PCR; TCRdb's copy has only in-frame clones and leaves some out. The sample has 100,000 to 150,000 clones; around 94% are singletons. Sequences were obtained from thymus tissue. These receptors all come from a boy under two years old with a congenital heart defect but otherwise immunologically healthy.

The chain carries TRBV4-2 and TRBJ2-2, with 9 bases that match TRBD2. V trimming: 4 bases; J trimming: 1 base; junction bases outside the gene matches: 10. Germline CDR1 LGHNA, CDR2 YNFKEQ. CDR3 size: 18 residues. CDR3: CASSLSQRGAMNTGELFF. The CDR3 bases are TGTGCCAGCAGCCTTTCGCAGCGGGGGGCCATGAACACCGGGGAGCTGTTTTTT.

The chain recombines TRBV6-5 with TRBJ2-1; either TRBD1 or TRBD2 may supply D (6 bases each). The germline V gene has CDR1 MNHEY and CDR2 SVGAGI. This CDR3 has 14 residues. V lost 1 base to trimming and J lost 8 bases, with 12 bases between them. CDR3 bases: TGTGCCAGCAGTTACTTAAGGGGGGCACATGAGCAGTTCTTC. Its translation: CASSYLRGAHEQFF.

The rearrangement uses TRBV10-3 and TRBJ1-1; D gene unclear. The CDR3 contains 20 residues. Germline CDR1 is ENHRY and CDR2 is SYGVKD. The germline V and J ends were trimmed by 0 bases and 1 base, with 24 bases remaining between them. As DNA, the CDR3 is TGTGCCATCAGTGAGTCATCCTTTTACGTCGACAAAGTAGGGAACACTGAAGCTTTCTTT. It codes for CAISESSFYVDKVGNTEAFF.

The V call is TRBV28, the J call TRBJ2-7, with a tentative D call TRBD2 (6 bases). Germline V lookup: CDR1 MDHEN, CDR2 SYDVKM. The CDR3 covers 17 residues. V was clipped by 1 base and J by 2 bases, with 18 bases between them. CDR3 sequence reads: CASSLSAPSGSTYEQYF. The CDR3 DNA follows: TGTGCCAGCAGTTTATCGGCCCCTTCCGGGAGTACCTACGAGCAGTACTTC.

The V call is TRBV27, the J call TRBJ1-3; unclear D gene. Trimming took off 2 bases at V and 2 bases at J, with 7 bases between the two ends. The CDR3 covers 14 residues. Germline loops: CDR1 MNHEY, CDR2 SMNVEV (reference sequence). CDR3 in amino acids: CASSLRGTGNTIYF. The CDR3 nucleotides read TGTGCCAGCAGTTTAAGAGGGACTGGAAACACCATATATTTT.

In this sample, this clone turned up a few times. The chain employs TRBV7-2 and TRBJ1-5; unclear D gene. V was shortened by 1 base and J by 6 bases, with 4 bases between the two germline ends. This CDR3 is built from 12 residues. Germline V gene sequence: CDR1 SGHTA, CDR2 FQGNSA. The CDR3 loop is CASSLGSQPQHF. As DNA, the CDR3 is TGTGCCAGCAGCTTAGGCAGTCAGCCCCAGCATTTT. Together with reference TRBV7-2 and TRBJ1-5, the CDR3 gives the full variable domain: GAGVSQSPSNKVTEKGKDVELRCDPISGHTALYWYRQSLGQGLEFLIYFQGNSAPDKSGLPSDRFSAERTGGSVSTLTIQRTQQEDSAVYLCASSLGSQPQHFGDGTRLSIL.

The chain has TRBV14 and TRBJ1-1; 8 positions agree with TRBD1. In germline, CDR1 is SGHDN, CDR2 FVKESK. The CDR3 length is 15 residues. Germline trimming cut 0 bases from V and 2 bases from J; bases unmatched to any gene: 2. DNA for the CDR3: TGTGCCAGCAGCCAAGACAGGGGGCAAAACACTGAAGCTTTCTTT. Translating it yields CASSQDRGQNTEAFF.

The chain combines TRBV4-3 with TRBJ2-1, with D uncertain. The CDR3 totals 11 residues. V shed 5 bases and J shed 6 bases, with 5 bases lying between them. Germline V gives CDR1 LGHNA, CDR2 YSLEER. The CDR3 sequence is CASSSGNEQFF. Written as DNA, the CDR3 is TGCGCCAGCAGCTCTGGCAATGAGCAGTTCTTC.

The rearrangement links TRBV28 to TRBJ2-7; 7 nucleotides line up with TRBD1. This CDR3 is built from 14 residues. CDR1 is MDHEN, CDR2 SYDVKM, per germline. V lost 4 bases to trimming and J lost 9 bases; unmatched junction nucleotides: 12. The CDR3 region has the DNA TGTGCCAGCAGTTCCCCAGGGGCAGGGGGATTGCAGTACTTC. Translation: CASSSPGAGGLQYF.

The V call is TRBV7-8, the J call TRBJ2-5; 10 bases are a match to TRBD2. The V gene end was trimmed by 5 bases and the J gene end by 5 bases; junction bases not matched to a gene: 14. The CDR3 loop spans 17 amino acids. CDR1 and CDR2 from the germline V gene are SGHVS and FQNEAQ. The CDR3 DNA reads TGTGCCAGCAGCGCCCGCCTGGAGCGGGGGGGCTGGGAGACCCAGTACTTC. Amino acid sequence: CASSARLERGGWETQYF.

The J gene is TRBJ1-5, the V gene TRBV5-6; possibly TRBD1 for D (5 bases). CDR1 is SGHDT, CDR2 YYEEEE, per germline. V was pared by 2 bases and J by 1 base, with 13 bases between. This CDR3 has 16 amino acids. In DNA, the CDR3 is TGTGCCAGCAGCTTAACAGGCCCAGGGAGCAATCAGCCCCAGCATTTT. Protein product: CASSLTGPGSNQPQHF.

This clone was counted a single time. The J gene is TRBJ2-5, the V gene TRBV9, with 11 bases lining up with TRBD2. The CDR3 loop spans 13 amino acids. J was trimmed by 5 bases and V by 3 bases; bases with no gene match: 0. From germline, CDR1 is SGDLS and CDR2 YYNGEE. The CDR3 nucleotides are TGTGCCAGCAGCGGACTAGCGGGGGAGACCCAGTACTTC. It specifies CASSGLAGETQYF.

The J gene is TRBJ1-2, the V gene TRBV7-9, with a tentative D call TRBD1 (5 bases). CDR3 length equals 14 residues. Germline V CDR1 and CDR2: SEHNR, FQNEAQ (reference sequence). Trimming took off 5 bases at V and 2 bases at J, with 12 bases between the two ends. The CDR3 protein is CASSPRVGNYGYTF. Written as DNA, the CDR3 is TGTGCCAGCAGCCCCAGGGTTGGCAACTATGGCTACACCTTC.

This clone showed up just once. This chain's CDR3 is CASSLGNVSEQYF. The CDR3 coding sequence is TGTGCCAGCAGCTTGGGGAATGTTAGCGAGCAGTACTTC. The chain links TRBV5-6 to TRBJ2-7, with D unclear. The CDR3 totals 13 residues. Trimming took off 0 bases at V and 6 bases at J, with 10 bases between the two ends. The germline V gene has CDR1 SGHDT and CDR2 YYEEEE.

The rearrangement joins TRBV6-1 to TRBJ1-3; D is unresolved. V lost 1 base to trimming and J lost 0 bases, with 7 bases between them. CDR1 and CDR2 (germline): MNHNS, SASEGT. The CDR3 consists of 15 residues. The CDR3 protein is CASSEETSSGNTIYF. CDR3 in DNA: TGTGCCAGCAGTGAAGAGACTTCCTCTGGAAACACCATATATTTT.

CDR3 sequence reads: CSAKLYNEQFF. Here the CDR3 DNA reads TGCAGTGCTAAGCTGTACAATGAGCAGTTCTTC. The chain combines TRBV20-1 with TRBJ2-1; D is undetermined. Germline CDR1 DFQATT, CDR2 SNEGSKA (reference sequence). V was cut by 4 bases and J by 4 bases, with 5 bases left in between. The CDR3 is made up of 11 amino acids.

The table lists this clone with a few counts. The chain couples TRBV4-1 to TRBJ1-4, with TRBD1 matching 7 bases. Germline CDR1 reads MGHRA; CDR2 reads YSYEKL. J was trimmed by 5 bases and V by 4 bases; bases with no gene match: 7. The CDR3 contains 15 residues. The CDR3 sequence: CASSLEDRPNEKLFF. Here the CDR3 DNA reads TGCGCCAGCAGCCTAGAGGACAGGCCCAATGAAAAACTGTTTTTT.

The chain recombines TRBV19 with TRBJ2-3, with D perhaps matching TRBD2 (5 bases). The CDR3 is made up of 17 amino acids. Germline CDR1 LNHDA, CDR2 SQIVND (reference sequence). V lost 3 bases and J 1 base, leaving 17 bases between the germline ends. The CDR3 sequence: CASSIPSFWRGTDTQYF. The CDR3 DNA reads as TGTGCCAGTAGTATCCCCTCGTTTTGGCGGGGCACAGATACGCAGTATTTT.

DNA of the CDR3: TGTGCCTCAGGGCGTGAAAAACTGTTTTTT. It yields the protein CASGREKLFF. The chain joins TRBV30 to TRBJ1-4, with a tentative D call TRBD1 (5 bases). This CDR3 spans 10 amino acids. Germline-derived CDR1 and CDR2 are GTSNPN and SVGIG (reference sequence). V shed 7 bases and J shed 7 bases, with 7 bases lying between them.

V usage is TRBV6-4 and J usage is TRBJ1-2; 12 bases match TRBD1. V lost 3 bases, J lost 8 bases, and 10 bases stayed unmatched. The germline gives CDR1 MRHNA, CDR2 SNTAGT. CDR3 length: 16 amino acids. The CDR3 is CASSEGGTGGQEGYTF. CDR3 coding DNA: TGTGCCAGCAGTGAGGGGGGGACAGGGGGCCAAGAAGGCTACACCTTC.

The chain links TRBV4-2 to TRBJ1-1; TRBD1 might be the D (5 bases). The CDR3 spans 15 residues. CDR1 and CDR2 (germline): LGHNA, YNFKEQ. Trimming took 0 bases from V and 4 from J, leaving 12 bases between them. CDR3 bases: TGTGCCAGCAGCCAAGATTCGAGGGGAGGCACTGAAGCTTTCTTT. This encodes CASSQDSRGGTEAFF.

The V gene is TRBV4-3, the J gene TRBJ2-1; possible D gene TRBD2, 9 bases. There are 20 residues in the CDR3. From germline, CDR1 is LGHNA and CDR2 YSLEER. V lost 0 bases, J lost 8 bases, and 29 bases lay in between. Here the CDR3 reads CASSQETVAGVSQGADEQFF. For the CDR3, the DNA is TGCGCCAGCAGCCAAGAAACGGTAGCGGGGGTGAGTCAGGGGGCCGATGAGCAGTTCTTC.

The chain is built from TRBV4-2 and TRBJ2-1; TRBD2 agrees at 13 bases. Germline V gene sequence: CDR1 LGHNA, CDR2 YNFKEQ. The length of the CDR3 is 18 residues. With 5 bases clipped from V and 5 bases from J, the junction kept 12 bases outside the gene matches. The chain's CDR3 is CASSLTSGGPTLDNEQFF. DNA for the CDR3: TGTGCCAGCAGCTTGACTAGCGGGGGGCCTACCCTCGACAATGAGCAGTTCTTC.

The J gene is TRBJ2-7, the V gene TRBV5-1; D gene uncertain. In germline, CDR1 is SGHRS, CDR2 YFSETQ. V dropped 0 bases and J dropped 7 bases, with 17 bases sitting between them. The CDR3 is 15 residues long. The CDR3 protein is CASSLDETLTEEQYF. The CDR3 DNA sequence: TGCGCCAGCAGCTTGGACGAGACTTTAACGGAGGAGCAGTACTTC.

This clone was counted once. The genes are TRBV5-6 and TRBJ2-3, with a tentative D call TRBD2 (6 bases). CDR1 is SGHDT and CDR2 is YYEEEE in the germline V gene. CDR3 length equals 14 residues. The ends were cut back, 0 bases at V and 3 bases at J, with 8 bases in the middle. The CDR3 loop is CASSLGGGTDTQYF. DNA for the CDR3: TGTGCCAGCAGCTTGGGTGGAGGGACAGATACGCAGTATTTT.

This clone was recorded only once. The chain has TRBV27 and TRBJ2-3, with 11 nucleotides matching TRBD2. J gave up 5 bases and V 0 bases, and 7 bases lay outside the gene matches. Per germline, CDR1 MNHEY and CDR2 SMNVEV (reference sequence). The CDR3 runs to 17 residues. The CDR3 protein is CASSLSILLAGGDTQYF. The CDR3 DNA reads as TGTGCCAGCAGTTTATCGATACTGCTAGCGGGGGGAGATACGCAGTATTTT.

This clone was seen a single time. The chain links TRBV4-1 to TRBJ1-1; the D gene is possibly TRBD1 (6 bases). Trimming took 1 base from V and 1 from J, leaving 7 bases between them. This CDR3 region has 14 residues. Germline V gene sequence: CDR1 MGHRA, CDR2 YSYEKL. The CDR3 region is CASSQGGANTEAFF. The CDR3, as DNA: TGCGCCAGCAGCCAAGGGGGGGCGAACACTGAAGCTTTCTTT.